This T cell receptor (beta chain) comes out of a study of post-analysis software for immune sequencing data. Unique molecular identifiers featured in each of the TCR beta cDNA libraries. The T cell input of about 1 to 10 million gave roughly 0.5 million cDNA molecules. TCRdb itself ran the PCR reads through MiXCR, one entry per CDR3 protein. The sample gives 750,000 to 950,000 distinct CDR3 sequences, around 46% of which show up once; approximately 4.4% is in the top ten. This clonotype was sampled from a girl under 18 with multiple sclerosis. Material for sequencing was blood.

CDR3 in amino acids: CASSLWRQGEINQPQHF. CDR3 sequence (DNA): TGTGCCAGCAGCTTGTGGAGACAGGGGGAGATCAATCAGCCCCAGCATTTT. The chain combines TRBV7-8 with TRBJ1-5, with 9 bases identical to TRBD1. CDR3 length: 17 residues. Germline CDR1 and CDR2: SGHVS and FQNEAQ. Trimming took 3 bases from V and 3 from J; bases not matched to a gene: 9.